The 15 T cell receptor beta chains given below trace back to one sample, sequenced in a study of post-analysis software for immune sequencing data. Findings and limits, study-wide: Five or six TRBV segments, TRBV5-6, TRBV5-1 and TRBV20-1 among them, were found more frequent in patients than controls.

Which antigens these TCRs recognize remains unknown. Included in the TCR beta cDNA libraries were unique molecular identifiers. MiXCR was run by TCRdb on the PCR reads, yielding one entry per CDR3 protein. The table has 650,000 to 850,000 distinct CDR3 sequences, around 53% seen once; the top ten hold over 4%. The sequencing input was blood. The receptors stem from a girl aged 5-17 years with multiple sclerosis.

The chain recombines TRBV12-3 or TRBV12-4 with TRBJ2-7; 8 bases align to TRBD1. The ends lost 7 bases at V and 4 bases at J; junction bases unmatched: 12. The CDR3 has 15 amino acids. The CDR3 here is CASTIDRGRRYEQYF. The CDR3 coding sequence is TGTGCCAGCACCATCGACAGGGGCCGGAGGTACGAGCAGTACTTC.

The chain employs TRBV7-9 and TRBJ2-6; maybe TRBD2 (6 bases). V was pared by 2 bases and J by 8 bases, with 13 bases between. CDR1 and CDR2 from the germline V gene are SEHNR and FQNEAQ (reference sequence). The CDR3 loop spans 15 amino acids. The CDR3 DNA reads TGTGCCAGCAGCTTATCGAATGGGGGGTCCAACGTCCTGACTTTC. Its translation is CASSLSNGGSNVLTF.

V gene TRBV20-1 combines with J gene TRBJ2-5, with a tentative D call TRBD2 (7 bases). Germline values: CDR1 DFQATT, CDR2 SNEGSKA (reference sequence). Deletions cut 7 bases from V and 2 bases from J, with 14 bases between. The CDR3 runs 13 residues. The CDR3 region has the DNA TGCAGTGTGGGGAGGGACACGCAAGAGACCCAGTACTTC. This translates into CSVGRDTQETQYF.

Remarks on this clonotype: An end of the junction differs from the germline gene, which may be a read error. The chain has TRBV5-5 and TRBJ2-3, with TRBD2 matching over 11 bases. Germline CDR1 and CDR2: SGHKS and YYEKEE (reference sequence). The CDR3 contains 17 residues. The CDR3 reads CASSLTSGRLGTDAQYF. The CDR3 coding sequence is TGTGCCAGCAGCTTGACTAGCGGGAGATTGGGCACAGATGCGCAGTATTTT.

This clonotype was detected only a few times. The chain links TRBV20-1 to TRBJ2-7; 11 positions match TRBD1. The CDR3 is made up of 13 amino acids. Germline CDR1 reads DFQATT; CDR2 reads SNEGSKA (reference sequence). The V and J ends lost 4 bases and 6 bases, in that order; junction bases with no gene match: 5. CDR3 nucleotide sequence: TGCAGTGCTACCCGGACAGGGGGCGCCGAGCAGTACTTC. Translating it yields CSATRTGGAEQYF.

The chain is built from TRBV7-6 and TRBJ2-3, with D possibly being TRBD1 or TRBD2 (6 bases each). This CDR3 region has 17 residues. Between the trimmed V and J ends, which lost 5 bases and 3 bases, there was a span of 21 bases. The germline V gene encodes CDR1 SGHVS and CDR2 FNYEAQ. The CDR3, as DNA: TGTGCCAGCAGCCCGGTCCTAACGGGGGCCCGAACAGATACGCAGTATTTT. Protein product: CASSPVLTGARTDTQYF.

The chain joins TRBV7-9 to TRBJ2-6, with D possibly TRBD1 on 6 matching bases. Trimming removed 1 base at V and 0 bases at J, with 13 bases between. There are 18 residues in the CDR3. Germline V CDR1 and CDR2: SEHNR, FQNEAQ (reference sequence). CDR3 loop: CASSLGLDSRSGANVLTF. The CDR3, as DNA: TGTGCCAGCAGCTTAGGTCTGGACAGCCGCTCTGGGGCCAACGTCCTGACTTTC.

The V call is TRBV27, the J call TRBJ2-3; no clear D gene. Germline values: CDR1 MNHEY, CDR2 SMNVEV (reference sequence). Trimming removed 3 bases from V and 5 bases from J, with 9 bases in between. The CDR3 spans 13 residues. DNA for the CDR3: TGTGCCAGCAGTTTCGCGCGAGGAGATACGCAGTATTTT. Its translation is CASSFARGDTQYF.

This clonotype came up a few times. This chain connects TRBV28 to TRBJ2-3, with D unresolved. The CDR3 totals 14 residues. The germline CDR1 and CDR2 sequences are MDHEN and SYDVKM. V lost 1 base and J lost 0, with 5 bases in between. DNA of the CDR3: TGTGCCAGCAGTTTATTAGGTAGCACAGATACGCAGTATTTT. It translates to CASSLLGSTDTQYF.

The CDR3 loop reads CASSRDQDAGIWELFF. The CDR3 bases are TGTGCCAGCAGCCGAGATCAAGATGCGGGAATATGGGAGCTGTTTTTT. The genes are TRBV7-2 and TRBJ2-2; maybe TRBD2 (6 bases). Germline lookup yields CDR1 SGHTA and CDR2 FQGNSA. V was trimmed by 5 bases and J by 9 bases, leaving 22 bases between them. CDR3 size: 16 residues. Full variable domain (remainder filled in from reference TRBV7-2 and TRBJ2-2): GAGVSQSPSNKVTEKGKDVELRCDPISGHTALYWYRQSLGQGLEFLIYFQGNSAPDKSGLPSDRFSAERTGGSVSTLTIQRTQQEDSAVYLCASSRDQDAGIWELFFGEGSRLTVL.

The chain couples TRBV3-1 to TRBJ2-3, with D perhaps being TRBD1 or TRBD2 (5 bases each). V lost 4 bases and J lost 0, with 11 bases in between. The CDR3 consists of 15 residues. Germline assignment: CDR1 LGHDT and CDR2 YNNKEL (reference sequence). CDR3 in DNA: TGTGCCAGCAGCCGGCCCGGGACGAGCACAGATACGCAGTATTTT. As protein: CASSRPGTSTDTQYF.

The J gene is TRBJ2-6, the V gene TRBV2, with D tentatively TRBD2 (6 bases). This CDR3 has 15 amino acids. Trimming removed 8 bases at V and 0 bases at J, with 11 bases between. Germline V gene data show CDR1 as SNHLY and CDR2 as FYNNEI. CDR3 region: CASGSGGSGANVLTF. In DNA, the CDR3 is TGTGCCAGCGGGTCCGGGGGCTCTGGGGCCAACGTCCTGACTTTC.

V usage is TRBV20-1 and J usage is TRBJ2-5; no reliable D call. The V end lost 6 bases, the J end lost 0 bases, and 11 bases lay between the germline ends. CDR1 is DFQATT, CDR2 SNEGSKA, per germline (reference sequence). The CDR3 length is 13 residues. DNA for the CDR3: TGCAGTGCCCAGGCTCAGTACCAAGAGACCCAGTACTTC. Its translation: CSAQAQYQETQYF.

The chain uses TRBV7-3 and TRBJ2-3; a weak D match, TRBD2 (7 bases). Trimming cost V 6 bases and J 4 bases, with 17 bases left between them. From germline, CDR1 is SGHTA and CDR2 FQGTGA. The CDR3 covers 15 residues. The CDR3 DNA reads as TGTGCCAGCAGTCAACTGGGGGCGGGGGCAGATACGCAGTATTTT. Translating it yields CASSQLGAGADTQYF.

The genes are TRBV20-1 and TRBJ2-5, with a possible D match to TRBD2 (6 bases). The end of the DNA is better explained by TRBJ2-7, so the J call may be wrong. The CDR3 length is 15 residues. Germline CDR1 reads DFQATT; CDR2 reads SNEGSKA (reference sequence). CDR3 coding DNA: TGCAGTGCCTCACTTCCCAGCGGGCCCGCGGACGAGCAGTACTTC. This gives the protein CSASLPSGPADEQYF.